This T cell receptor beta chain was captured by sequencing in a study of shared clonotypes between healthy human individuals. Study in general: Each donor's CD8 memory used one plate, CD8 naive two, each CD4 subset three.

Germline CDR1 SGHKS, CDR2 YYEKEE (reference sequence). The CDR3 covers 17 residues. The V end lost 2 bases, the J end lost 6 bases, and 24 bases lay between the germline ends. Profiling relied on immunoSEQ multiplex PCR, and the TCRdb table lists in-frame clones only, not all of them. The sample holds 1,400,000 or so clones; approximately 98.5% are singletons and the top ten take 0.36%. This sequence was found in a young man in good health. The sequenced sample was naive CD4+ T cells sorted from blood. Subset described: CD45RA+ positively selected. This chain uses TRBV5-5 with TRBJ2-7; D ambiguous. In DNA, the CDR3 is TGTGCCAGCAGCTTAATCTTACGTGGGCAGCCGAGACCCGAGCAGTACTTC. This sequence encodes CASSLILRGQPRPEQYF.